This TCR beta chain was sequenced for a study of tissue T cells after allogeneic stem cell transplantation. Time point described: mouse harvest day 14 after allogeneic transplant. Mouse grafts combined 10^7 T-cell-depleted bone marrow cells with 10^6 splenic CD5+ T cells. This mouse GVHD model was MHC-mismatched B6 to BALB/c, profiled day 7 or 14. The data were produced by immunoSEQ multiplex PCR, yet TCRdb's version contains in-frame clones alone and is incomplete. This sample has 4,400 or so clones; about 44% occur once, and the top ten carry 15% to 20%. Worth noting for this clone: The target antigen is unknown. Gene labels here are mouse ones.

Study observations and caveats: Some tissue clones might be persisting host cells; their alloreactivity or antigen specificity was not determined. Few T cell clones were shared across patients, but motif clusters showed tissue-specific shared signatures.

Input material: lymph node tissue. This receptor was taken from a female BALB/c mouse given C57BL/6 T cells with graft-versus-host disease after an allogeneic hematopoietic cell transplant.

The DNA read from the CDR3 is TGTGGTGCTAGGTACAGGGACGGCACCGGGCAGCTCTAC. Its translation: CGARYRDGTGQLY. The complete CDR3 protein is CGARYRDGTGQLYF. The chain is built from TRBV20 and TRBJ2-2; tentative D call: TRBD1 (6 bases). Coverage ceases 1 residue before the CDR3 finishes, and the germline J gene fills in the end. The length of the CDR3 is 14 residues. Per germline, CDR1 GFQATS and CDR2 STVNSAI. V was cut by 2 bases and J by 4 bases, with 11 bases left in between.